The next 25 T cell receptor beta chains were all read from a single sample in a study of T cell repertoires in cytomegalovirus infection. MiXCR, applied by TCRdb to the reads, yields one record per CDR3 protein. The sample carries approximately 71,000 distinct CDR3 sequences, 20% to 25% recorded once. The antigens of these receptors remain unknown. Sequencing used CD8+ T cells from cultured PBMCs, obtained from culture after CMV antigen stimulation. The receptors derive from a human donor in good health (CMV status not recorded). Some clones in this sample may be carry-over from other donors' samples.

J is TRBJ1-5 and V is TRBV6-2 or TRBV6-3; 9 bases agree with TRBD1. The germline V gene has CDR1 MNHEY and CDR2 SVGEGT. CDR3 length equals 15 residues. The J segment lost 0 bases and the V segment lost 6 bases, leaving 3 bases of the junction unmatched. The CDR3 DNA follows: TGTGCCAGCAGGACAGGGGGTTATAGCAATCAGCCCCAGCATTTT. It encodes CASRTGGYSNQPQHF.

This clonotype was found a few times. The chain is built from TRBV12-3 or TRBV12-4 and TRBJ2-7; D is uncertain. The V end was cut by 4 bases, the J end by 1 base, with 14 bases between. This CDR3 has 15 amino acids. CDR3 loop: CASSSVPGPSYEQYF. As DNA, the CDR3 is TGTGCCAGCAGTTCCGTCCCGGGCCCTTCCTACGAGCAGTACTTC.

The rearrangement joins TRBV12-3 or TRBV12-4 to TRBJ1-1; D is undetermined. V lost 4 bases and J lost 0, with 21 bases in between. CDR3 length: 18 amino acids. This CDR3 is CASSSPYGDPKMNTEAFF. CDR3 coding DNA: TGTGCCAGCAGTTCTCCCTACGGAGACCCCAAGATGAACACTGAAGCTTTCTTT.

The J gene is TRBJ1-1, the V gene TRBV11-2; D unresolved. The CDR3 has 15 amino acids. Germline loops: CDR1 SGHAT, CDR2 FQNNGV. The germline V and J ends were trimmed by 5 bases and 0 bases, with 13 bases remaining between them. The CDR3 region has the DNA TGTGCCAGCAGCCTCAAAGAACGGGTGAACACTGAAGCTTTCTTT. It codes for CASSLKERVNTEAFF.

The chain recombines TRBV7-3 with TRBJ2-2, with D possibly TRBD1 on 7 matching bases. CDR1 is SGHTA, CDR2 FQGTGA, per germline. Trimming cost V 4 bases and J 4 bases, with 19 bases left between them. CDR3 size: 17 residues. CDR3 sequence (DNA): TGTGCCAGCAGCTCGCCGCGGAGGGGGCATTTCACCGGGGAGCTGTTTTTT. Its translation is CASSSPRRGHFTGELFF.

The CDR3 nucleotides are TGTGCCAGCAGTGACGATGGGACAGTATTCGTATACGAGCAGTACTTC. Protein product: CASSDDGTVFVYEQYF. V and J are TRBV28 and TRBJ2-7; 7 bases map to TRBD1. This CDR3 contains 16 residues. Germline CDR1 reads MDHEN; CDR2 reads SYDVKM. The V gene end was trimmed by 5 bases and the J gene end by 4 bases; junction bases not matched to a gene: 14.

The rearrangement joins TRBV6-5 to TRBJ2-5; D uncertain. The V gene lost 6 bases and the J gene lost 5 bases, with 7 bases spanning the gap. CDR3 length: 11 amino acids. The germline gives CDR1 MNHEY, CDR2 SVGAGI. The CDR3 protein is CASRTRETQYF. The DNA of the CDR3 is TGTGCCAGCAGAACCAGGGAGACCCAGTACTTC.

In this sample, this clonotype turned up a few times. The chain couples TRBV12-3 or TRBV12-4 to TRBJ2-1; perhaps TRBD2 as D (5 bases). The V and J ends lost 3 bases and 1 base respectively, with 13 bases between them. This CDR3 has 16 residues. CDR3 DNA: TGTGCCAGCAGTTTCGTGCTAGCAAGGTCCTACAATGAGCAGTTCTTC. Translating gives CASSFVLARSYNEQFF.

This clonotype was counted between two and nine times. This chain links TRBV6-2 or TRBV6-3 with TRBJ2-2; 8 nucleotides line up with TRBD1. The germline CDR1 and CDR2 sequences are MNHEY and SVGEGT. V lost 7 bases, J lost 5 bases, and 3 bases stayed unmatched. The CDR3 contains 13 residues. CDR3 sequence reads: CASNTGGTGELFF. CDR3 in DNA: TGTGCCAGCAACACAGGGGGGACCGGGGAGCTGTTTTTT.

This clonotype turned up a few times. This chain links TRBV11-2 with TRBJ1-2; possible D gene TRBD1, 5 bases. Trimming removed 5 bases from V and 8 bases from J, with 9 bases in between. This CDR3 is built from 11 residues. Per the germline V gene, CDR1 is SGHAT and CDR2 is FQNNGV. The CDR3 here is CASSQGAGYTF. CDR3 nucleotides: TGTGCCAGCAGCCAGGGCGCAGGCTACACCTTC.

The rearrangement uses TRBV27 and TRBJ1-1, with D perhaps matching TRBD1 (6 bases). There are 14 residues in the CDR3. Germline CDR1 reads MNHEY; CDR2 reads SMNVEV (reference sequence). Trimming took off 0 bases at V and 6 bases at J, with 11 bases between the two ends. The CDR3 DNA is TGTGCCAGCAGTTTATCGCAGGGGATCGCTGAAGCTTTCTTT. Translating gives CASSLSQGIAEAFF.

The rearrangement links TRBV2 to TRBJ2-2, with unresolved D. Germline V gene lookup returns CDR1 SNHLY and CDR2 FYNNEI. CDR3 length equals 15 residues. V lost 5 bases, J lost 2 bases, and 12 bases lay in between. This CDR3 is CASSLDGPNTGELFF. The CDR3 DNA is TGTGCCAGCAGTCTGGACGGACCTAACACCGGGGAGCTGTTTTTT.

The table lists this clonotype with a few counts. This chain uses TRBV28 with TRBJ2-1; 9 bases are a match to TRBD2. Unmatched junction bases numbered 8, after V lost 6 bases and J lost 5 bases. The germline CDR1 and CDR2 sequences are MDHEN and SYDVKM. The CDR3 spans 15 residues. CDR3 region: CASRIVLAGDNEQFF. As DNA, the CDR3 is TGTGCCAGCAGGATTGTCTTAGCGGGGGACAATGAGCAGTTCTTC.

This clonotype was seen a handful of times. The rearrangement joins TRBV7-3 to TRBJ1-2, with D uncertain. CDR3 length: 15 residues. Germline-derived CDR1 and CDR2 are SGHTA and FQGTGA. V lost 1 base, J lost 6 bases, and 15 bases lay in between. The CDR3 reads CASSLRTGEDDGYTF. The CDR3 DNA follows: TGTGCCAGCAGCTTAAGGACGGGTGAGGACGATGGCTACACCTTC.

The chain recombines TRBV7-2 with TRBJ1-6, with 9 bases fitting TRBD1. With V trimmed by 2 bases and J by 6 bases, 11 bases remained unmatched. There are 18 residues in the CDR3. CDR1 is SGHTA, CDR2 FQGNSA, per germline. In nucleotides, the CDR3 is TGTGCCAGCAGCTTAAGGGGACAGGGAATTAGACCTAATTCACCCCTCCACTTT. Translation gives CASSLRGQGIRPNSPLHF.

CDR3 DNA: TGCGCCAGCAGCCAAGAAGTCACAGCTGGGGCCAACGTCCTGACTTTC. Amino acids: CASSQEVTAGANVLTF. The V call is TRBV4-1, the J call TRBJ2-6; D not certain. Per germline, CDR1 MGHRA and CDR2 YSYEKL. The ends were cut back, 0 bases at V and 2 bases at J, with 8 bases in the middle. This CDR3 contains 16 residues.

V is TRBV12-3 or TRBV12-4 and J is TRBJ1-1; no clear D gene. Trimming took off 6 bases at V and 2 bases at J, with 13 bases between the two ends. CDR3 length equals 14 residues. The CDR3 DNA reads as TGTGCCAGCAGCCGTGGAGCGGTTAACACTGAAGCTTTCTTT. Translation gives CASSRGAVNTEAFF.

V and J are TRBV5-6 and TRBJ2-4; no clear D gene. Deletions cut 6 bases from V and 5 bases from J, with 12 bases between. Germline V lookup: CDR1 SGHDT, CDR2 YYEEEE. The CDR3 spans 13 residues. The CDR3 sequence is CASNLGSQNIQYF. The CDR3 DNA reads TGTGCCAGCAACCTGGGATCCCAAAACATTCAGTACTTC.

The chain combines TRBV12-3 or TRBV12-4 with TRBJ2-1; D is undetermined. Trimming removed 7 bases at V and 10 bases at J, with 17 bases between. The CDR3 loop spans 13 amino acids. Written as DNA, the CDR3 is TGTGCCAGCAACTTCGGACGAACGAGGGAGCAGTTCTTC. Translating it yields CASNFGRTREQFF.

J is TRBJ1-1 and V is TRBV7-2, with D hard to call. The germline CDR1 and CDR2 sequences are SGHTA and FQGNSA. With 1 base removed from V and 1 base from J, the gap between germline ends came to 10 bases. The CDR3 length is 15 residues. CDR3 coding DNA: TGTGCCAGCAGCTTAGATCTGGGCGGGAACACTGAAGCTTTCTTT. It is translated as CASSLDLGGNTEAFF.

This clonotype came up a few times. The rearrangement uses TRBV11-1 and TRBJ2-7, with no clear D. Trimming shortened V by 5 bases and J by 2 bases, and 16 bases separated the two germline ends. There are 15 residues in the CDR3. Germline CDR1 is SGHAT and CDR2 is FQDESV (reference sequence). The DNA of the CDR3 is TGTGCCAGCAGCCTAGAGACGGCTTCTACCTACGAGCAGTACTTC. Protein: CASSLETASTYEQYF.

The chain recombines TRBV15 with TRBJ1-5; D not certain. The CDR3 length is 15 residues. Trimming left V 0 bases short and J 3 bases short, with 9 bases between. CDR1 and CDR2 from the germline V gene are LNHNV and YYDKDF (reference sequence). CDR3 residues: CATSRERAPNQPQHF. The CDR3 DNA reads TGTGCCACCAGCAGAGAACGTGCCCCCAATCAGCCCCAGCATTTT. Full variable domain (missing parts from reference TRBV15 and TRBJ1-5): DAMVIQNPRYQVTQFGKPVTLSCSQTLNHNVMYWYQQKSSQAPKLLFHYYDKDFNNEADTPDNFQSRRPNTSFCFLDIRSPGLGDTAMYLCATSRERAPNQPQHFGDGTRLSIL.

This clonotype came up a few times. The rearrangement joins TRBV29-1 to TRBJ2-1; D is perhaps TRBD1 (6 bases). Trimming cost V 8 bases and J 8 bases, with 25 bases left between them. Per the germline V gene, CDR1 is SQVTM and CDR2 is ANQGSEA. This CDR3 is 15 amino acids long. The CDR3 coding sequence is TGCAGCCACCAGGGGCCTAGAAGTCCTGGCGATGAGCAGTTCTTC. Protein product: CSHQGPRSPGDEQFF.

This clonotype was seen repeatedly, ten times or more. V gene TRBV7-2 combines with J gene TRBJ2-1; TRBD1 matches 9 bases. Unmatched junction bases numbered 6, after V lost 5 bases and J lost 7 bases. The germline CDR1 and CDR2 sequences are SGHTA and FQGNSA. The CDR3 consists of 14 residues. For the CDR3, the DNA is TGTGCCAGCAGCAGGGGACAGGGAAGGAATGAGCAGTTCTTC. Translated, it gives CASSRGQGRNEQFF.

The chain links TRBV7-2 to TRBJ1-5; maybe TRBD1 (6 bases). This CDR3 has 14 residues. Trimming cost V 3 bases and J 6 bases, with 12 bases left between them. Germline V gene data show CDR1 as SGHTA and CDR2 as FQGNSA. The CDR3 bases are TGTGCCAGCAGCTTTAACAGGGAGGGTCAGCCCCAGCATTTT. Translation: CASSFNREGQPQHF. Drawing the rest from reference TRBV7-2 and TRBJ1-5, the complete variable domain is GAGVSQSPSNKVTEKGKDVELRCDPISGHTALYWYRQSLGQGLEFLIYFQGNSAPDKSGLPSDRFSAERTGGSVSTLTIQRTQQEDSAVYLCASSFNREGQPQHFGDGTRLSIL.